This T cell receptor beta chain was found in a study of a mutant IDH1 vaccine in newly diagnosed glioma. Across the whole study: Either 4-6 weeks after radiotherapy alone or alongside temozolomide, vaccination was begun.

The table lists this clone with a count of one. No antigen is known for it. The CDR3 contains 16 residues. Germline CDR1 MGHRA, CDR2 YSYEKL. V dropped 3 bases and J dropped 3 bases, with 17 bases sitting between them. Repertoires were generated with immunoSEQ multiplex PCR, while TCRdb's copy carries only in-frame clones and drops some. This sample has 9,500 to 13,000 clones, with roughly four fifths found just once. Time point in this sample: week 47, end of study. It was 300 ug of mutant IDH1 20-mer peptide that made up each vaccine dose, given with topical imiquimod. V usage is TRBV4-1 and J usage is TRBJ1-2; D unclear. This clonotype was sampled from a man aged 25-45 years with glioma. The specimen comprised PBMCs, sampled from a glioma patient whose treatment included an IDH1 peptide vaccine. For the CDR3, the DNA is TGCGCCAGCAGCCACCCAGACCCCAACGTCTACTATGGCTACACCTTC. Its translation is CASSHPDPNVYYGYTF.